The 21 T cell receptor beta chains below come from one sample, sequenced in a study of blood T cells in healthy people across ages. Then a second PCR, running about 6 to 12 cycles, was carried out with a sample-barcoded 5' primer and a J-beta primer mix. TCRdb re-called the 5' RACE reads through MiXCR, storing one row per CDR3 protein. The sample carries about 780,000 distinct CDR3 sequences, around 24% recorded once. This same sample was also taken into another study, of T cells of mothers and their children.

Sample: blood. These receptors all come from a boy aged 5-17 years in good health.

This clonotype has ten or more counts. The V gene is TRBV3-1, the J gene TRBJ2-7, with unresolved D. The V end lost 3 bases, the J end lost 0 bases, and 0 bases lay between the germline ends. Germline V lookup: CDR1 LGHDT, CDR2 YNNKEL (reference sequence). CDR3 length: 11 residues. The CDR3 loop reads CASSHSYEQYF. DNA for the CDR3: TGTGCCAGCAGCCACTCCTACGAGCAGTACTTC.

This clonotype is a singleton in its sample. The chain is built from TRBV20-1 and TRBJ2-7, with D possibly being TRBD2 (7 bases). The V and J ends lost 3 bases and 0 bases respectively, with 9 bases between them. Germline V lookup: CDR1 DFQATT, CDR2 SNEGSKA (reference sequence). There are 13 residues in the CDR3. The CDR3 coding sequence is TGCAGTGCTAGGGGGGGGCACTCCTACGAGCAGTACTTC. Residues: CSARGGHSYEQYF.

CDR3 amino acids: CASSFGQGTIEKLFF. In DNA, the CDR3 is TGTGCCAGCAGCTTCGGACAGGGGACAATTGAAAAACTGTTTTTT. The chain is built from TRBV13 and TRBJ1-4, with 9 bases matching TRBD1. The CDR3 covers 15 residues. Germline V gene sequence: CDR1 PRHDT, CDR2 FYEKMQ (reference sequence). V lost 3 bases and J lost 7; bases outside the gene matches: 6.

The chain links TRBV12-3 or TRBV12-4 to TRBJ1-3; 10 positions match TRBD1. V trimming: 10 bases; J trimming: 4 bases; junction bases outside the gene matches: 10. The length of the CDR3 is 15 residues. CDR3 coding DNA: TGTGCCAACCGAGGAGGGACAGGGGACGGAAACACCATATATTTT. Its translation: CANRGGTGDGNTIYF.

The CDR3 DNA sequence: TGTGCCAGCAGCTTAGGCAGAGGGGTGGACACTGAAGCTTTCTTT. This sequence encodes CASSLGRGVDTEAFF. The J gene is TRBJ1-1, the V gene TRBV7-9, with D possibly TRBD1 on 5 matching bases. The CDR3 loop spans 15 amino acids. Trimming took off 1 base at V and 3 bases at J, with 12 bases between the two ends. Germline values: CDR1 SEHNR, CDR2 FQNEAQ (reference sequence).

This clonotype was seen only a few times. The chain links TRBV6-5 to TRBJ1-2; 9 positions match TRBD1. V lost 0 bases to trimming and J lost 8 bases; unmatched junction nucleotides: 7. The CDR3 sequence is 15 residues long. From germline, CDR1 is MNHEY and CDR2 SVGAGI. The CDR3 coding sequence is TGTGCCAGCAGTTACTCTGGGACAGGGATGGAAGGCTACACCTTC. Translated: CASSYSGTGMEGYTF.

This clonotype appeared many times. The V gene is TRBV3-1, the J gene TRBJ2-1, with no clear D. This CDR3 has 13 amino acids. Germline-derived CDR1 and CDR2 are LGHDT and YNNKEL (reference sequence). V was shortened by 0 bases and J by 5 bases, with 5 bases between the two germline ends. The CDR3 here is CASSQDRHNEQFF. CDR3 sequence (DNA): TGTGCCAGCAGCCAAGATCGGCACAATGAGCAGTTCTTC.

This chain uses TRBV7-2 with TRBJ1-2; D is unclear. Trimming removed 6 bases from V and 6 bases from J, with 23 bases in between. This CDR3 is 16 amino acids long. Germline V lookup: CDR1 SGHTA, CDR2 FQGNSA. The CDR3 protein is CASRSGSGSFRDGYTF. In DNA, the CDR3 is TGTGCCAGCAGGTCAGGATCTGGGAGCTTCCGGGATGGCTACACCTTC.

The chain uses TRBV28 and TRBJ2-5, with D maybe TRBD2 (5 bases). The germline V and J ends were trimmed by 6 bases and 1 base, with 18 bases remaining between them. This CDR3 is built from 16 residues. Germline V CDR1 and CDR2: MDHEN, SYDVKM. The CDR3 bases are TGTGCCAGCAGCCAACTAGGGCGAGGCTCCCAAGAGACCCAGTACTTC. Amino acid sequence: CASSQLGRGSQETQYF.

This clonotype was counted only a few times. This chain connects TRBV20-1 to TRBJ1-1; the D is unclear. Trimming pared 0 bases from V and 3 bases from J, leaving 11 bases between. The germline V gene encodes CDR1 DFQATT and CDR2 SNEGSKA (reference sequence). CDR3 length: 14 amino acids. The CDR3 here is CSAREGSGDTEAFF. The CDR3 DNA is TGCAGTGCTAGAGAGGGCAGTGGAGACACTGAAGCTTTCTTT.

Ten or more counts support this clonotype. This rearrangement joins TRBV4-1 to TRBJ2-6; the D is unclear. Germline V gene lookup returns CDR1 MGHRA and CDR2 YSYEKL. With 0 bases removed from V and 1 base from J, the gap between germline ends came to 10 bases. This CDR3 has 17 amino acids. CDR3 amino acids: CASSQDQPFSGANVLTF. DNA for the CDR3: TGCGCCAGCAGCCAAGATCAACCGTTTTCTGGGGCCAACGTCCTGACTTTC.

The chain's CDR3 is CAWNRDREDEQFF. The CDR3 DNA reads TGTGCCTGGAACCGGGACAGGGAAGATGAGCAGTTCTTC. This chain links TRBV30 with TRBJ2-1; 9 bases are a match to TRBD1. Germline trimming cut 4 bases from V and 8 bases from J; bases unmatched to any gene: 6. The CDR3 loop spans 13 amino acids. From germline, CDR1 is GTSNPN and CDR2 SVGIG (reference sequence). Variable domain in full (rest from reference TRBV30 and TRBJ2-1): SQTIHQWPATLVQPVGSPLSLECTVEGTSNPNLYWYRQAAGRGLQLLFYSVGIGQISSEVPQNLSASRPQDRQFILSSKKLLLSDSGFYLCAWNRDREDEQFFGPGTRLTVL.

This clonotype has just a few counts. The chain has TRBV19 and TRBJ1-1, with TRBD1 identical over 8 bases. Germline V gene sequence: CDR1 LNHDA, CDR2 SQIVND (reference sequence). The ends lost 7 bases at V and 5 bases at J; junction bases unmatched: 9. This CDR3 comprises 14 residues. This chain's CDR3 is CASTVDRGGTEAFF. The CDR3 region has the DNA TGTGCCAGTACCGTCGACAGGGGAGGGACTGAAGCTTTCTTT.

The V and J genes are TRBV28 and TRBJ2-1; 7 bases match TRBD1. Germline V gene data show CDR1 as MDHEN and CDR2 as SYDVKM. Trimming took 6 bases from V and 8 from J; bases not matched to a gene: 16. This CDR3 is built from 16 residues. CDR3: CASSYPPADRVYEQFF. CDR3 bases: TGTGCCAGCAGCTACCCCCCCGCCGACAGGGTTTATGAGCAGTTCTTC.

The chain employs TRBV29-1 and TRBJ2-5; D is possibly TRBD1 or TRBD2 (6 bases each). The J call may be wrong; the DNA end is better matched by TRBJ2-1. The germline gives CDR1 SQVTM, CDR2 ANQGSEA. The CDR3 consists of 10 residues. The CDR3 loop reads CSAGGREQFF. The CDR3 DNA reads as TGCAGCGCTGGGGGGCGTGAGCAGTTCTTC.

This clonotype showed up just a few times. The gene calls are TRBV6-6 and TRBJ2-7; 7 bases are a match to TRBD1. V shed 0 bases, J shed 3 bases, and the junction held 5 bases outside the gene matches. Germline V gene sequence: CDR1 MNHNY, CDR2 SVGAGI (reference sequence). The CDR3 extends over 15 amino acids. The CDR3 sequence: CASSYSTTGVYEQYF. The CDR3 nucleotides are TGTGCCAGCAGTTACTCGACAACAGGGGTCTACGAGCAGTACTTC.

This clonotype was picked up a small number of times. Here the CDR3 reads CASNGGHEQYF. CDR3 DNA: TGTGCCAGCAACGGGGGGCACGAGCAGTACTTC. The chain has TRBV6-5 and TRBJ2-7, with D possibly TRBD2 on 7 matching bases. Germline CDR1 is MNHEY and CDR2 is SVGAGI. This CDR3 region has 11 residues. Trimming pared 7 bases from V and 5 bases from J, leaving 9 bases between.

The genes are TRBV7-9 and TRBJ1-6, with D possibly TRBD1 on 6 matching bases. V dropped 1 base and J dropped 10 bases, with 17 bases sitting between them. The germline V gene has CDR1 SEHNR and CDR2 FQNEAQ (reference sequence). The CDR3 loop spans 16 amino acids. For the CDR3, the DNA is TGTGCCAGCAGCTTAGTGGGGGGGCGTATGCACTCACCCCTCCACTTT. Translated: CASSLVGGRMHSPLHF.

The J gene is TRBJ2-5, the V gene TRBV2; D uncertain. This CDR3 has 11 amino acids. CDR1 and CDR2 from the germline V gene are SNHLY and FYNNEI. Trimming removed 7 bases from V and 3 bases from J, with 6 bases in between. CDR3: CASKTEETQYF. The CDR3 coding sequence is TGTGCCAGCAAAACGGAAGAGACCCAGTACTTC.

The CDR3 DNA sequence: TGTGCCAGCAGCAAGACAGGGGAAGGGGACGAGCAGTACTTC. It is translated as CASSKTGEGDEQYF. The chain recombines TRBV21-1 with TRBJ2-5; the D call in the table, TRBD1, was not verified against the DNA. The DNA matches TRBJ2-7 better at its end, which makes the J call doubtful. TRBV21-1 is a known pseudogene. The CDR3 is 14 amino acids.

The V and J genes are TRBV7-9 and TRBJ1-2; D might be TRBD1 (5 bases). This CDR3 is 13 amino acids long. Trimming cost V 5 bases and J 5 bases, with 12 bases left between them. Germline lookup yields CDR1 SEHNR and CDR2 FQNEAQ (reference sequence). The CDR3, as DNA: TGTGCCAGCAGCCTCGGGGGAAAGTATGGCTACACCTTC. This sequence encodes CASSLGGKYGYTF.